These 10 T cell receptor beta chains originate from one sample sequenced in a study of preoperative IRX-2 immunotherapy in early breast cancer (dated by TCRdb to between 2019 and 2020). Read against the paper, the sample's treatment or condition label means: preoperative locoregional IRX-2 cytokine immunotherapy. Preparation of the library involved the immunoSEQ multiplex PCR assay. Not all clones reach the TCRdb copy of this immuneACCESS table, which keeps in-frame sequences only. Checked studies attribute under half of the gap to unresolved V genes and leave the rest unexplained. The sample includes 3,000 to 4,000 clones, with 60% to 80% observed a single time. Clones ranked in the top ten supply roughly 7.3% of the sample. Source: tumor tissue, taken after IRX-2 immunotherapy. The receptors stem from a human donor with breast cancer.

This clone has more than one count but fewer than ten. The chain recombines TRBV11-3 with TRBJ1-1, with 7 positions matching TRBD1. With V trimmed by 5 bases and J by 1 base, 10 bases remained unmatched. Germline V gives CDR1 SGHNT, CDR2 YENEEA. The CDR3 totals 16 residues. The CDR3 DNA is TGTGCCAGCAGCCAAGCATTAGGGGGCGCGAACACTGAAGCTTTCTTT. Translated, it gives CASSQALGGANTEAFF.

The chain uses TRBV6-8 and TRBJ1-5, with 11 bases fitting TRBD1. V shed 0 bases and J 6 bases; nucleotides not matched to a gene: 4. Germline-derived CDR1 and CDR2 are MNHGY and SAAAGT. The CDR3 runs 16 residues. DNA of the CDR3: TGTGCCAGCAGTTACTCCGGGACAGGGGGAAGTCAGCCCCAGCATTTT. It codes for CASSYSGTGGSQPQHF.

The chain recombines TRBV6-8 with TRBJ2-3, with TRBD2 identical over 7 bases. The germline CDR1 and CDR2 sequences are MNHGY and SAAAGT. With V trimmed by 6 bases and J by 4 bases, 10 bases remained unmatched. The CDR3 is 15 amino acids. This CDR3 is CASRALLGGADTQYF. DNA of the CDR3: TGTGCCAGCAGAGCCCTTCTGGGGGGGGCAGATACGCAGTATTTT.

This clone is labeled as large (0.1 to 1%). The CDR3 sequence is CASSFTSGQGSEAFF. The CDR3 nucleotides are TGTGCCAGCAGCTTCACATCGGGACAGGGTTCTGAAGCTTTCTTT. The chain combines TRBV11-3 with TRBJ1-1, with 9 bases aligning to TRBD1. Trimming removed 3 bases from V and 6 bases from J; junction bases left unmatched: 8. The CDR3 extends over 15 amino acids. Germline CDR1 is SGHNT and CDR2 is YENEEA. Drawing the rest from reference TRBV11-3 and TRBJ1-1, the complete variable domain is EAGVVQSPRYKIIEKKQPVAFWCNPISGHNTLYWYLQNLGQGPELLIRYENEEAVDDSQLPKDRFSAERLKGVDSTLKIQPAELGDSAVYLCASSFTSGQGSEAFFGQGTRLTVV.

This clone was recorded a few times. J is TRBJ2-1 and V is TRBV15; D possibly uses TRBD1 or TRBD2 (5 bases each). Looked up from germline, CDR1 is LNHNV and CDR2 is YYDKDF (reference sequence). CDR3 length: 16 residues. With 1 base removed from V and 7 bases from J, the gap between germline ends came to 17 bases. CDR3 nucleotides: TGTGCCACCAGCAGAGTCCCGAGAACTAGGGGTAATGAGCAGTTCTTC. It specifies CATSRVPRTRGNEQFF.

The V call is TRBV29-1, the J call TRBJ1-1; no reliable D call. The CDR3 contains 13 residues. In germline, CDR1 is SQVTM, CDR2 ANQGSEA. V lost 7 bases and J 0 bases, leaving 12 bases between the germline ends. CDR3 in amino acids: CSGCGEMNTEAFF. CDR3 DNA: TGCAGCGGGTGCGGGGAGATGAACACTGAAGCTTTCTTT.

This clone was picked up a small number of times. The chain uses TRBV28 and TRBJ1-1, with D perhaps TRBD1 (6 bases). Per the germline V gene, CDR1 is MDHEN and CDR2 is SYDVKM. This CDR3 has 13 residues. Deletions cut 8 bases from V and 5 bases from J, with 15 bases between. DNA of the CDR3: TGTGCCAGCTGGAGGATAGGGGGGACTGAAGCTTTCTTT. Its translation is CASWRIGGTEAFF.

The chain employs TRBV19 and TRBJ2-5; 12 positions agree with TRBD2. Germline CDR1 LNHDA, CDR2 SQIVND (reference sequence). The CDR3 has 15 residues. The ends lost 6 bases at V and 2 bases at J; junction bases unmatched: 4. The CDR3 loop reads CASRMTSGGQETQYF. The CDR3 DNA sequence: TGTGCCAGTAGAATGACTAGCGGGGGACAAGAGACCCAGTACTTC.

The rearrangement joins TRBV23-1 to TRBJ1-1; maybe TRBD1 (5 bases). TRBV23-1 has ORF status, its function being uncertain. There are 13 residues in the CDR3. V was shortened by 6 bases and J by 6 bases, with 14 bases between the two germline ends. The CDR3 loop reads CASSPYGGPEAFF. The CDR3 bases are TGCGCCAGCAGCCCATATGGGGGACCTGAAGCTTTCTTT.

The V call is TRBV6-8, the J call TRBJ2-6; TRBD1 is a possible D gene (6 bases). V gave up 10 bases and J gave up 2 bases, with 15 bases separating them. There are 15 residues in the CDR3. Germline CDR1 reads MNHGY; CDR2 reads SAAAGT. The CDR3 coding sequence is TGTGCCATCAATAACAGGGATGCTGGGGCCAACGTCCTGACTTTC. Amino acids: CAINNRDAGANVLTF.